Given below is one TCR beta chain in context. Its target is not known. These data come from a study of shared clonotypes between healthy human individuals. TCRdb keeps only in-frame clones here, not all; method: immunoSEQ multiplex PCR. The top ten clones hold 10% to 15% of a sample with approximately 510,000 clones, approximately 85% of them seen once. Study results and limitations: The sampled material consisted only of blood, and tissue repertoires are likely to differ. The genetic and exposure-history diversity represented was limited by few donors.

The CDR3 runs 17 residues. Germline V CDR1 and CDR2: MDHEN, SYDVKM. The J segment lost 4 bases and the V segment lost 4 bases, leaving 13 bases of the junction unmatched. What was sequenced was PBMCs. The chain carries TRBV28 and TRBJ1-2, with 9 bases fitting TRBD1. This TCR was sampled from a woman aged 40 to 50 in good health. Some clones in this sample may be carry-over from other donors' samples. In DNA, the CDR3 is TGTGCCAGCAGTTCATCGACAGGGGGGGGTTTTAGCTATGGCTACACCTTC. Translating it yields CASSSSTGGGFSYGYTF.